This passage covers 5 T cell receptor beta chains from one sample sequenced in a study of control samples from healthy donors and cancer patients. Sequenced by immunoSEQ multiplex PCR; TCRdb stores in-frame clones only, minus some. Here the sample spans fewer than 200,000 clones, roughly 95% being singletons. Sequencing used blood. The receptors were gathered from a woman aged 25 to 39 in good health.

The chain couples TRBV2 to TRBJ2-3; D assignment may be TRBD1 or TRBD2 (5 bases each). Trimming stripped 3 bases from V and 1 base from J, with 8 bases between. CDR3 length equals 14 residues. Germline V gene sequence: CDR1 SNHLY, CDR2 FYNNEI. CDR3 loop: CASSDGTGTDTQYF. CDR3 nucleotide sequence: TGTGCCAGCAGTGACGGGACGGGCACAGATACGCAGTATTTT.

The rearrangement uses TRBV6-2 or TRBV6-3 and TRBJ2-3; weak D call: TRBD2 (6 bases). This CDR3 comprises 18 residues. CDR1 MNHEY and CDR2 SVGEGT come from the germline V gene. The germline V and J ends were trimmed by 6 bases and 0 bases, with 22 bases remaining between them. CDR3 DNA: TGTGCCAGCAGGCCTCTAGGGTACTGGGGGGTTAGCACAGATACGCAGTATTTT. Residues: CASRPLGYWGVSTDTQYF.

The chain uses TRBV28 and TRBJ1-6, with D unresolved. The CDR3 runs 14 residues. Deletions cut 6 bases from V and 0 bases from J, with 6 bases between. The germline V gene has CDR1 MDHEN and CDR2 SYDVKM. The CDR3 DNA follows: TGTGCCAGCAGACCCGACTCCTATAATTCACCCCTCCACTTT. Translated, it gives CASRPDSYNSPLHF.

The chain recombines TRBV4-2 with TRBJ2-7, with D perhaps matching TRBD1 or TRBD2 (6 bases each). CDR3 length: 14 residues. Germline V CDR1 and CDR2: LGHNA, YNFKEQ. Trimming cost V 1 base and J 2 bases, with 9 bases left between them. The CDR3 spells CASSQAGATYEQYF. The CDR3 DNA reads TGTGCCAGCAGCCAAGCGGGGGCAACCTACGAGCAGTACTTC.

This rearrangement joins TRBV25-1 to TRBJ1-3, with 7 bases identical to TRBD1. V lost 4 bases to trimming and J lost 0 bases; unmatched junction nucleotides: 6. The CDR3 covers 16 residues. The V gene's germline CDR1 is MGHDK and CDR2 SYGVNS. The CDR3 bases are TGTGCCAGCAGTGCCAGGACAGGACACTCTGGAAACACCATATATTTT. This gives the protein CASSARTGHSGNTIYF.